The entry below describes one T cell receptor (beta chain). Donors ranged from roughly 6 to 100 years old and were healthy Caucasians in Russia. These data belong to a study of blood T cells in healthy people across ages. Using a J-beta primer mix together with a sample-barcoded 5' primer, a second PCR was run for roughly 7 to 12 cycles. TCRdb fed the 5' RACE reads into MiXCR, producing one record per CDR3 protein. The data show roughly 570,000 distinct CDR3 sequences, approximately 27% seen once. The sequenced material came from blood. The source is a woman in her 70s in good health.

The CDR3 DNA reads TGTGCCAGCAGTTTATCCCGAAAAACTGAAGCTTTCTTT. Amino acid sequence: CASSLSRKTEAFF. The V call is TRBV12-3 or TRBV12-4, the J call TRBJ1-1; no definite D call. With 2 bases removed from V and 5 bases from J, the gap between germline ends came to 9 bases. The CDR3 consists of 13 residues.